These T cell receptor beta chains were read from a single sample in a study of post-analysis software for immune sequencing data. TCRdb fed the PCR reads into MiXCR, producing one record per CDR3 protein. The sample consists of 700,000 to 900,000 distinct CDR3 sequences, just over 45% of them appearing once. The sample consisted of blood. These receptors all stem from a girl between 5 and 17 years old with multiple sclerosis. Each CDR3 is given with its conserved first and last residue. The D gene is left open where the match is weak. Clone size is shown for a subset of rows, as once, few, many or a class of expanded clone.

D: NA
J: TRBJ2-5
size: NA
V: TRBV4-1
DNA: TGCGCCAGCAGCCAAGGGGCCGAAGAGACCCAGTACTTC
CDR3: CASSQGAEETQYF

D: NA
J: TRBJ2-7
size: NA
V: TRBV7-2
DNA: TGTGCCAGCAGCCTGGAAGGGAGCCCGACCTACGAGCAGTACTTC
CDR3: CASSLEGSPTYEQYF

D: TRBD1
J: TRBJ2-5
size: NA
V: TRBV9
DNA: TGTGCCAGCAGCCCCTACCGAGACAGGGAGGAGACCCAGTACTTC
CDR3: CASSPYRDREETQYF

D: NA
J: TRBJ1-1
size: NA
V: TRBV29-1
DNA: TGCAGCGTTGAAAGACAGTTTGGCACTGAAGCTTTCTTT
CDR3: CSVERQFGTEAFF

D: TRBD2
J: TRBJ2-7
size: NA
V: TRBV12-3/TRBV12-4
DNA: TGTGCCAGCACGACTAGCGATGCCTACGAGCAGTACTTC
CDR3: CASTTSDAYEQYF

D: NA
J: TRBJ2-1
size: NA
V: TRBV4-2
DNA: TGTGCCAGCAGCCAAGAGGCCACCTACAATGAGCAGTTCTTC
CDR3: CASSQEATYNEQFF

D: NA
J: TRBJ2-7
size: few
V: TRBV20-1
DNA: TGCAGTGCTAGTCGCTCTTTTGAGCAGTACTTC
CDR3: CSASRSFEQYF

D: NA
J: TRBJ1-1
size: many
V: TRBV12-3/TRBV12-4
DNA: TGTGCCAGCAGTTTTGGGACTGAAGCTTTCTTT
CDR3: CASSFGTEAFF

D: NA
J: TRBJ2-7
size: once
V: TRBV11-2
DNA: TGTGCCAGCAGCTTAAGCCGGACCGAGCAGTACTTC
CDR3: CASSLSRTEQYF

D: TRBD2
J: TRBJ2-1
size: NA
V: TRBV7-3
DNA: TGTGCCAGCGGGATGGCGGGAGCGGGTGAGCAGTTCTTC
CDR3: CASGMAGAGEQFF

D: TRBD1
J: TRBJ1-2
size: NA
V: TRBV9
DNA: TGTGCCAGCAGCGTAGGCGGGGACAGGGTCTATGGCTACACCTTC
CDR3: CASSVGGDRVYGYTF

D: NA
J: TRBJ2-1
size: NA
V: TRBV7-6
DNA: TGTGCCAGCCATCCTGGCGCGGGGCTCTCCTACAATGAGCAGTTCTTC
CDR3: CASHPGAGLSYNEQFF

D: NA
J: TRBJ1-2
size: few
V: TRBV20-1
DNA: TGCAGTGCTAGAGCCCCCGGCCGGGGGTATGGCTACACCTTC
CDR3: CSARAPGRGYGYTF

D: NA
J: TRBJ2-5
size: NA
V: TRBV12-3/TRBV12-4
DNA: TGTGCCAGCAGTCCCCGGGGACCGGCGGGAATCCAAGAGACCCAGTACTTC
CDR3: CASSPRGPAGIQETQYF

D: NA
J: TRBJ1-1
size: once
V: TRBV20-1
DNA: TGCAGTGCTAGACCCGCTCAGGGGAAGATAACCCGAACTGAAGCTTTCTTT
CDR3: CSARPAQGKITRTEAFF

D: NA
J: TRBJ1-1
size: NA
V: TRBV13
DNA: TGTGCCAGCAGAACGACAGGTGGGAATGCTTTCTTT
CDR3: CASRTTGGNAFF

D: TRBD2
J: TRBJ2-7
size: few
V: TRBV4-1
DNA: TGCGCCAGCAGCCAAGGGGAGGGGATTACCTACGAGCAGTACTTC
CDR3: CASSQGEGITYEQYF

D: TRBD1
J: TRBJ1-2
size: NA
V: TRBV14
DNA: TGTGCCAGCAGCCAAGAAGAGTGGGACAGATTAAACTATGGCTACACCTTC
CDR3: CASSQEEWDRLNYGYTF

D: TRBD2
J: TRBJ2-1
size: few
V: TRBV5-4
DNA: TGTGCCAGCAGCTTGGATAGCGGGAGGCCCAATGAGCAGTTCTTC
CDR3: CASSLDSGRPNEQFF

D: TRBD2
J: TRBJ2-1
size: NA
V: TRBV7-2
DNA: TGTGCCAGCAGCCGAATTAGCGGGAGCCACAATGAGCAGTTCTTC
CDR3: CASSRISGSHNEQFF

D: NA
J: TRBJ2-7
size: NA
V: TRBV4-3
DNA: TGCGCCAGCAGCCAAGCCCGACTGGGTCGATCGAACTACGAGCAGTACTTC
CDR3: CASSQARLGRSNYEQYF

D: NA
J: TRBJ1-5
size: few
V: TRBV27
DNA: TGTGCCAGCAGTTGGGGTAGCAATCAGCCCCAGCATTTT
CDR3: CASSWGSNQPQHF

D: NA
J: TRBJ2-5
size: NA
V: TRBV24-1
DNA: TGTGCCACCAGTGGTCCTCCGGGACCTAGGGTGGGGACCCAGTACTTC
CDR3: CATSGPPGPRVGTQYF

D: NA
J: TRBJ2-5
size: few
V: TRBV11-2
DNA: TGTGCCAGCAGCTCAGCATCAGCGGAGACCCAGTACTTC
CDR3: CASSSASAETQYF

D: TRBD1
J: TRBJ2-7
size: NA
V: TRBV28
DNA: TGTGCCAGCAGTTTCGGGGACAGGCCCTACGAGCAGTACTTC
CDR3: CASSFGDRPYEQYF

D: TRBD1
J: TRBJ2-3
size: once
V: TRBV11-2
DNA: TGTGCCAGCAGCTACGTTCAGGGGGCGAATCCCGATGCGCAGTATTTT
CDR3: CASSYVQGANPDAQYF

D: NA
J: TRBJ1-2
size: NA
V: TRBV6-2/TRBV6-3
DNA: TGTGCCAGCAGCGAGGGACGAGCCCCCCGATCTAACTGTGGCTACACCTTC
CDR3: CASSEGRAPRSNCGYTF

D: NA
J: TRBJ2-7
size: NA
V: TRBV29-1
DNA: TGCAGCGTTGGACTGGGACAATTAACCTACGAGCAGTACTTC
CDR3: CSVGLGQLTYEQYF

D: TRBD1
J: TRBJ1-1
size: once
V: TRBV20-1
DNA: TGCAGTGCTCCCATCATAAACAGGGGGACTGAAGCTTTCTTT
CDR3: CSAPIINRGTEAFF

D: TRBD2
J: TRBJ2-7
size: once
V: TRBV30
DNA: TGTGCCTGGAGTGTACTAGCGGGAGGGAACGAGCAGTACTTC
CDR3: CAWSVLAGGNEQYF

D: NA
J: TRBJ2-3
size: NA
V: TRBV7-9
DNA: TGTGCCAGCACCGCCCCTGACAGCACAGATACGCAGTATTTT
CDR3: CASTAPDSTDTQYF

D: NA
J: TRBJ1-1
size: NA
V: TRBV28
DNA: TGTGCCAGCAGTTTCGGGGGAGTGACCATGAACACTGAAGCTTTCTTT
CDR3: CASSFGGVTMNTEAFF

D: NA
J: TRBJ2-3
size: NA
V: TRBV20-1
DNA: TGCAGTGCTAGAGATCGGACGCGGTCTAGCACAGATACGCAGTATTTT
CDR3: CSARDRTRSSTDTQYF

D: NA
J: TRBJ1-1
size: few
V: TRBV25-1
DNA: TGTGCCCGAGTTCGTTGGGCCCCCGAATCCCGGGGTGGAGCTTTCTTT
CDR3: CARVRWAPESRGGAFF

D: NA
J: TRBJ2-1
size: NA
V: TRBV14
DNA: TGTGCCAGCAGCCAATCGCCAACGAATGAGCAGTTCTTC
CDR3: CASSQSPTNEQFF

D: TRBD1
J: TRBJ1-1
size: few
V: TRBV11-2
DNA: TGTGCCAGCAGCACAACCCGGACAGGGGGGGCCCTTAACACTGAAGCTTTCTTT
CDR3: CASSTTRTGGALNTEAFF

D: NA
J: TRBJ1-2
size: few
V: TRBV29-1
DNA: TGCAGCGTTGATGGTTCCAGTGTTGGCTACACCTTC
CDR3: CSVDGSSVGYTF

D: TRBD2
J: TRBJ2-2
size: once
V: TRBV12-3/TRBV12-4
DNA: TGTGCCAGCAGCCAACTAGCGGGAGTTTTCGACGGGGAGCTGTTTTTT
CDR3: CASSQLAGVFDGELFF

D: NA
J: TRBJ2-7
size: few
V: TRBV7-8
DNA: TGTGCCAGCAGCTTAAACAGGGGGGGCTACGAGCAGTACTTC
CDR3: CASSLNRGGYEQYF

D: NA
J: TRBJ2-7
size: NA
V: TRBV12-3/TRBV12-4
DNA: TGTGCCAGCAGGATCGGGGACTCCTACGAGCAGTACTTC
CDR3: CASRIGDSYEQYF

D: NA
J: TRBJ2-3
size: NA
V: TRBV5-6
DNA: TGTGCCAGCAGCTTGATATGGAGGGCCACAGATACGCAGTATTTT
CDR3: CASSLIWRATDTQYF

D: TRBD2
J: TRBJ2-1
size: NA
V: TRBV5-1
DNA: TGCGCCAGCAGGCCCTCCGACCGACTAGCGGGAGGGGGGAATGAGCAGTTCTTC
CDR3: CASRPSDRLAGGGNEQFF

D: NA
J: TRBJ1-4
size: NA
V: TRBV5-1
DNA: TGCGCCAGCAGCAGGATTATAGGGGAAAAACTGTTTTTT
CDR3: CASSRIIGEKLFF

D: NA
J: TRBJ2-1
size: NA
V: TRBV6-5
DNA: TGTGCCAGCCGGGCCATCGCGGGGAATGAGCAGTTCTTC
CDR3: CASRAIAGNEQFF

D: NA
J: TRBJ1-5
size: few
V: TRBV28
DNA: TGTGCCAGCAGTTTACAGGGAGGTGGCAATCAGCCCCAGCATTTT
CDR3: CASSLQGGGNQPQHF

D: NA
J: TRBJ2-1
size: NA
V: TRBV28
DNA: TGTGCCAGCAGTTTCGGAGGGGTCTTCTCCTACAATGAGCAGTTCTTC
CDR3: CASSFGGVFSYNEQFF

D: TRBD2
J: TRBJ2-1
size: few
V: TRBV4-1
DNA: TGCGCCAGCAGCCAACCGGGACTAGCGAACAATGAGCAGTTCTTC
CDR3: CASSQPGLANNEQFF

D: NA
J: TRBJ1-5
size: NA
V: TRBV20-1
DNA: TGCAGTGCTAGAGGGAGGGGAAGCGACAATCAGCCCCAGCATTTT
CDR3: CSARGRGSDNQPQHF